The subject of this entry is one TCR beta chain. Its target is unknown. The sample comes from a study of post-analysis software for immune sequencing data. Regarding the study as a whole: TRBV segments more frequent in patients than in controls numbered a few and included TRBV5-6, TRBV5-1 and TRBV20-1. When the samples were clustered directly with F measure, those that had been prepared in the same batch showed strong co-clustering.

Between the trimmed V and J ends, which lost 2 bases and 8 bases, there was a span of 12 bases. The CDR3 has 14 amino acids. Prepared TCR beta cDNA libraries contained unique molecular identifiers. TCRdb re-analysed the PCR reads in MiXCR, keeping a single row per CDR3 protein. This table has approximately 730,000 distinct CDR3 sequences, roughly 30% appearing once. Sequencing was done on a sample of blood. This receptor was obtained from a girl aged 10 to 17 with multiple sclerosis. The chain recombines TRBV12-3 or TRBV12-4 with TRBJ1-4; D is possibly TRBD1 (5 bases). In DNA form, the CDR3 reads TGTGCCAGCAGTTTAAGGACAAGTGGAGAAAAACTGTTTTTT. This encodes CASSLRTSGEKLFF.